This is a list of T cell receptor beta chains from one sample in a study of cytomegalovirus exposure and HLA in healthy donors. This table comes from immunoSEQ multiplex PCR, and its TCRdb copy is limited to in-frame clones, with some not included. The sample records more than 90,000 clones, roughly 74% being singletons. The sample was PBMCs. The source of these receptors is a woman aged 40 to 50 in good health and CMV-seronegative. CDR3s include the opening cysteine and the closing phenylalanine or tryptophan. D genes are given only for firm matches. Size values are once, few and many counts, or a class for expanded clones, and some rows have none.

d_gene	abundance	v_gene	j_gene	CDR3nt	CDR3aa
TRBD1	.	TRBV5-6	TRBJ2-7	TGTGCCAGCAGCTTGGGGCGCGACAGGGGAACCTACGAGCAGTACTTC	CASSLGRDRGTYEQYF
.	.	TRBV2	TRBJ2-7	TGTGCCAGCAGTGTAGCTAGCGTGGAGCAGTACTTC	CASSVASVEQYF
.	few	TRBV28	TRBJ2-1	TGTGCCAGCAGTACCGGACACCAGAGCTCCTACAATGAGCAGTTCTTC	CASSTGHQSSYNEQFF
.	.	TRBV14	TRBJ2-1	TGTGCCAGCAGTATAAACATCTACAATGAGCAGTTCTTC	CASSINIYNEQFF
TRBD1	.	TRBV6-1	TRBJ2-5	TGTGCCAGCAGTGGGGGCAGGGGGGAGACCCAGTACTTC	CASSGGRGETQYF
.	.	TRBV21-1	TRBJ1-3	TGTGCCAGCAGCGAACAGGGTTCTGGAAACACCATATATTTT	CASSEQGSGNTIYF
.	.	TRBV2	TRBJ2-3	TGTGCCAGCAACTTCGGAGGGGAAAGCACAGATACGCAGTATTTT	CASNFGGESTDTQYF
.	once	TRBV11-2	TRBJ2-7	TGTGCCAGCAGCCCCCGGACTATCTCCGAGCAGTACTTC	CASSPRTISEQYF
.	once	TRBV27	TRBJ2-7	TGTGCCAGCGCAAACCAGGGACTGAGCTCCTACGAGCAGTACTTC	CASANQGLSSYEQYF
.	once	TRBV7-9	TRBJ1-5	TGTTCCAGCAGCTTATCAAATCAGCCCCAGCATTTT	CSSSLSNQPQHF
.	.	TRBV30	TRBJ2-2	TGTGCCTGGAGTGCGGGTACGAACACCGGGGAGCTGTTTTTT	CAWSAGTNTGELFF
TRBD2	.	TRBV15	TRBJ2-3	TGTGCCACCAGCAGGGACTTTAGCGGGAGATTAGGAGATACGCAGTATTTT	CATSRDFSGRLGDTQYF
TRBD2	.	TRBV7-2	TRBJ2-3	TGTGCCAGCAGCTTGACGGGCGGGGGGGCCTTTCGCACAGATACGCAGTATTTT	CASSLTGGGAFRTDTQYF
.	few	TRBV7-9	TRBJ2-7	TGTCCCAGCAGCCGATACAGGGAGCAGTACTTC	CPSSRYREQYF
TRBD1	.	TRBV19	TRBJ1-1	TGTGCCAGTAGTATGGGGACAGGGGGCATCACTGAAGCTTTCTTT	CASSMGTGGITEAFF
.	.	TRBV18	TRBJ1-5	TGTGCCAGCTCACCCTTCGCAGATAATCAGCCCCAGCATTTT	CASSPFADNQPQHF
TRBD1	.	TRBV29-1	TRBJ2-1	TGCAGCGTTGGTCCAGCAGGGGGTACGAAGTTCTTC	CSVGPAGGTKFF
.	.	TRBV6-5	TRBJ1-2	TGTGCCAGCAGTCGACAGATACAGGGAAATGGCTACACCTTC	CASSRQIQGNGYTF
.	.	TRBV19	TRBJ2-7	TGTGCCAGTAGTATCGGAACAGGGAGCTCCTACGAGCAGTACTTC	CASSIGTGSSYEQYF
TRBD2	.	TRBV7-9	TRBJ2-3	TGTTCCAGCAGCTCACTAGCGGGGAGCACAGATACGCAGTATTTT	CSSSSLAGSTDTQYF
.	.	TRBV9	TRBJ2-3	TGTGCCAGCAGCGTAGAAGGGGGAGATACGCAGTATTTT	CASSVEGGDTQYF
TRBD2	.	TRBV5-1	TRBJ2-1	TGCGCCAGCAGCTTGAAGGCGGGGGGGCCATTGGGTGAGCAGTTCTTC	CASSLKAGGPLGEQFF
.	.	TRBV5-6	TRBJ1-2	TGTGCCAGCAGCTTGGTAACAGGGCGAACCTATGGCTACACCTTC	CASSLVTGRTYGYTF
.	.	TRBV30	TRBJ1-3	TGTGCCTGGAGTGTCCGTGTGTCCGGAAACACCATATATTTT	CAWSVRVSGNTIYF
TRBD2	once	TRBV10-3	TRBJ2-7	TGTGCCATCAGTGAGTCGAATGGACTAGCGGTTTCCTACGAGCAGTACTTC	CAISESNGLAVSYEQYF
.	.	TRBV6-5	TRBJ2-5	TGTGCCAGCAGTTACTCCTGGACACCGCAAGAGACCCAGTACTTC	CASSYSWTPQETQYF
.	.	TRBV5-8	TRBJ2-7	TGTGCCAGCAACGCGGGCGAGCAGTACTTC	CASNAGEQYF
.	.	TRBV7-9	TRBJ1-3	TGTGCCAGCAGCTTCGGTCCAGGTAGCTCTGGAAACACCATATATTTT	CASSFGPGSSGNTIYF
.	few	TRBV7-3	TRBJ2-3	TGTGCCAGCAGCTTAGATGGCTATACGCAGTATTTT	CASSLDGYTQYF
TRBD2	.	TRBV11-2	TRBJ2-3	TGTGCCAGCAGCAGGGGACTAGAGGGAGATACGCAGTATTTT	CASSRGLEGDTQYF
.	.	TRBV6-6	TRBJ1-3	TGTGCCAGCAGTATAACGGACGGGAGAGGAAACACCATATATTTT	CASSITDGRGNTIYF
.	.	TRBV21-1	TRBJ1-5	TGTTCGGGACTGTATAGCAATCAGCCCCAGCATTTT	CSGLYSNQPQHF
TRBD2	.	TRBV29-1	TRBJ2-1	TGCAGCGTTGAAGATGGGGGACTAGGGGCCTATGAGCAGTTCTTC	CSVEDGGLGAYEQFF
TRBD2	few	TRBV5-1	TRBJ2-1	TGCGCCAGCAGCTTGGAGGGGACTAGCGGGAGCGATGAGCAGTTCTTC	CASSLEGTSGSDEQFF
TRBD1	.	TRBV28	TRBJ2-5	TGTGCCAGCAGTTCGGACAGGCGTATGCGGGAGACCCAGTACTTC	CASSSDRRMRETQYF
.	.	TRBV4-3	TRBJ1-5	TGCGCCAGCAGCCAAGACGCGGGACCCCAGCATTTT	CASSQDAGPQHF
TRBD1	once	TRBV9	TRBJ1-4	TGTGCCAGCAGCGAGGGACAGGATAATGAAAAACTGTTTTTT	CASSEGQDNEKLFF
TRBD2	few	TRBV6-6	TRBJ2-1	TGTGCCAGCAGTCGGGGACTAGCGAATGAGCAGTTCTTC	CASSRGLANEQFF
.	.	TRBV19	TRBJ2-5	TGTGCCAGTAGTACCGGACCCGGAGGGACCCAGTACTTC	CASSTGPGGTQYF
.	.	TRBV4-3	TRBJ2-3	TGCGCCAGTAGCCAAGATAGCCAGCCAGGAGGAGATACGCAGTATTTT	CASSQDSQPGGDTQYF
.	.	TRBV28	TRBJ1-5	TGTGCCAGCAGTTTAGGGGCAGCTTATAGCAATCAGCCCCAGCATTTT	CASSLGAAYSNQPQHF